A single sample is the source of the 21 T cell receptor beta chains below, sequenced in a study of blood T cell repertoires in COVID-19 (dated by TCRdb to the early 2020s). Library generation was performed with the immunoSEQ multiplex PCR assay. What TCRdb holds here is the immuneACCESS table cut down to in-frame rearrangements. Part of the clones is not present; checked against another copy, under half of the missing clones reflect an unresolved V gene, and the others are unexplained. This sample is represented by 360,000 or so clones; less than 90% of them were singletons. Roughly 3% of the sample comes from the top ten. Sequenced: PBMCs or T cells enriched from blood (not recorded which). The receptors shown here come from a woman younger than 45 who had recovered from COVID-19.

The chain has TRBV19 and TRBJ2-1; 14 bases match TRBD2. Germline trimming cut 10 bases from V and 4 bases from J; bases unmatched to any gene: 18. The germline gives CDR1 LNHDA, CDR2 SQIVND (reference sequence). The CDR3 is made up of 19 amino acids. The CDR3 reads CATTPGTSGSSGHYNEQFF. As DNA, the CDR3 is TGTGCCACCACTCCCGGGACTAGCGGGAGTAGTGGGCATTACAATGAGCAGTTCTTC.

The CDR3, as DNA: TGTGCCAGCAGTTACTCAGGGGTAGGGAGGTCTGGCTACACCTTC. This translates into CASSYSGVGRSGYTF. The V and J genes are TRBV6-5 and TRBJ1-2; a weak D match, TRBD1 (5 bases). The CDR3 consists of 15 residues. Germline lookup yields CDR1 MNHEY and CDR2 SVGAGI. The ends were cut back, 0 bases at V and 7 bases at J, with 15 bases in the middle.

The chain is built from TRBV7-6 and TRBJ2-1; the D gene is possibly TRBD1 (5 bases). V was pared by 6 bases and J by 8 bases, with 11 bases between. This CDR3 contains 12 residues. Germline CDR1 is SGHVS and CDR2 is FNYEAQ. The CDR3 sequence: CASSAGSHEQFF. Written as DNA, the CDR3 is TGTGCCAGCAGTGCAGGGTCCCATGAGCAGTTCTTC.

The gene calls are TRBV7-8 and TRBJ2-7; D is unclear. This CDR3 spans 15 amino acids. Germline V gives CDR1 SGHVS, CDR2 FQNEAQ. V was clipped by 5 bases and J by 0 bases, with 14 bases between them. CDR3 nucleotide sequence: TGTGCCAGCAGCCCCATAGGAGTTAGCTCCTACGAGCAGTACTTC. It encodes CASSPIGVSSYEQYF.

For the CDR3, the DNA is TGTGCCAGCAGCACGGGCAGGGTGAGTTCACCCCTCCACTTT. Translated, it gives CASSTGRVSSPLHF. The V and J genes are TRBV27 and TRBJ1-6; a possible D gene is TRBD1 (5 bases). Germline V lookup: CDR1 MNHEY, CDR2 SMNVEV (reference sequence). V gave up 6 bases and J gave up 9 bases, with 15 bases separating them. The CDR3 runs to 14 residues.

This clone was counted a single time. This chain joins TRBV5-1 and TRBJ2-1; 12 bases map to TRBD2. This CDR3 is built from 16 residues. Trimming cost V 4 bases and J 4 bases; bases outside gene matches: 6. Germline V gene sequence: CDR1 SGHRS, CDR2 YFSETQ. Here the CDR3 DNA reads TGCGCCAGCAGCAAACAACTAGCGGGAGGATACAATGAGCAGTTCTTC. It codes for CASSKQLAGGYNEQFF.

The J gene is TRBJ1-4, the V gene TRBV3-1 (or the pseudogene TRBV3-2); D ambiguous. Germline CDR1 and CDR2: LGHDT and YNNKEL (reference sequence). V was trimmed by 0 bases and J by 3 bases, leaving 8 bases between them. The CDR3 extends over 15 amino acids. As DNA, the CDR3 is TGTGCCAGCAGCCAAGATGGGAGGTCTAATGAAAAACTGTTTTTT. Protein: CASSQDGRSNEKLFF.

This clone was seen only a few times. This chain connects TRBV4-2 to TRBJ1-1; D is uncertain. Germline values: CDR1 LGHNA, CDR2 YNFKEQ. CDR3 size: 14 residues. Trimming removed 0 bases at V and 5 bases at J, with 10 bases between. The CDR3 loop is CASSQDKGGTEAFF. CDR3 coding DNA: TGTGCCAGCAGCCAAGATAAGGGAGGTACTGAAGCTTTCTTT.

The chain has TRBV19 and TRBJ1-3; 7 bases are a match to TRBD1. V gave up 4 bases and J gave up 0 bases; unmatched junction bases: 6. CDR3 length: 16 amino acids. CDR1 is LNHDA and CDR2 is SQIVND in the germline V gene (reference sequence). The CDR3 is CASSRGGGFSGNTIYF. For the CDR3, the DNA is TGTGCCAGTAGTAGAGGGGGCGGGTTCTCTGGAAACACCATATATTTT.

The chain combines TRBV10-3 with TRBJ2-1, with 14 bases lining up with TRBD2. The CDR3 runs 19 residues. Trimming took 8 bases from V and 2 from J; bases not matched to a gene: 14. The germline gives CDR1 ENHRY, CDR2 SYGVKD. CDR3 DNA sequence: TGTGCCATCGGACTGCGGGGACTAGCGGGAGAGTGGACCTACAATGAGCAGTTCTTC. Its translation is CAIGLRGLAGEWTYNEQFF.

V gene TRBV5-6 combines with J gene TRBJ1-1, with a tentative D call TRBD1 (5 bases). Germline CDR1 is SGHDT and CDR2 is YYEEEE. Trimming pared 4 bases from V and 1 base from J, leaving 17 bases between. The CDR3 is 16 amino acids. The CDR3 protein is CASSPTGVHPNTEAFF. The CDR3 DNA sequence: TGTGCCAGCAGCCCGACGGGGGTCCACCCGAACACTGAAGCTTTCTTT.

The chain carries TRBV27 and TRBJ2-3; D gene uncertain. The CDR3 spans 14 residues. Germline loops: CDR1 MNHEY, CDR2 SMNVEV (reference sequence). V was trimmed by 2 bases and J by 0 bases, leaving 6 bases between them. Written as DNA, the CDR3 is TGTGCCAGCAGTTTACACTACAGCACAGATACGCAGTATTTT. Amino acids: CASSLHYSTDTQYF.

The rearrangement joins TRBV5-5 to TRBJ1-4, with 9 bases identical to TRBD1. Losses at the gene ends were 2 bases for V and 8 bases for J; bases not matched to a gene: 4. This CDR3 comprises 14 residues. Germline V gene lookup returns CDR1 SGHKS and CDR2 YYEKEE (reference sequence). In DNA form, the CDR3 reads TGTGCCAGCAGCTTAGGAACAGGGGGCGAAAAACTGTTTTTT. It codes for CASSLGTGGEKLFF.

This rearrangement joins TRBV7-2 to TRBJ2-7; 8 bases are shared with TRBD1. The CDR3 consists of 15 residues. Germline V gene lookup returns CDR1 SGHTA and CDR2 FQGNSA. The trim removed 5 bases at V and 3 bases at J, leaving 9 bases unmatched. The DNA for the CDR3 is TGTGCCAGCAGCCCGGACAGGGCTGATTACTACGAGCAGTACTTC. Encoded protein: CASSPDRADYYEQYF.

The table lists this clone with a few counts. V gene TRBV3-1 (or the pseudogene TRBV3-2) combines with J gene TRBJ2-1; 8 bases align to TRBD2. Per the germline V gene, CDR1 is LGHDT and CDR2 is YNNKEL (reference sequence). V lost 0 bases and J lost 3; bases outside the gene matches: 4. The CDR3 is 16 residues long. The CDR3 DNA reads TGTGCCAGCAGCCAAGACTCGGGGGGGGACTACAATGAGCAGTTCTTC. This sequence encodes CASSQDSGGDYNEQFF.

The chain couples TRBV19 to TRBJ2-1, with 9 bases aligning to TRBD2. V lost 1 base and J lost 6; bases outside the gene matches: 4. CDR1 is LNHDA and CDR2 is SQIVND in the germline V gene (reference sequence). This CDR3 is built from 15 residues. The CDR3 sequence: CASSIVAGAGNEQFF. The CDR3 DNA reads as TGTGCCAGTAGTATAGTAGCGGGGGCCGGCAATGAGCAGTTCTTC.

This chain uses TRBV19 with TRBJ2-7, with D perhaps matching TRBD2 (6 bases). The CDR3 runs to 15 residues. Germline V gives CDR1 LNHDA, CDR2 SQIVND (reference sequence). The germline V and J ends were trimmed by 4 bases and 0 bases, with 13 bases remaining between them. CDR3 bases: TGTGCCAGTAGTACCGCCCTAGCGAGCTCCTACGAGCAGTACTTC. Amino acid sequence: CASSTALASSYEQYF.

V gene TRBV19 combines with J gene TRBJ2-7; 8 bases map to TRBD2. CDR1 is LNHDA and CDR2 is SQIVND in the germline V gene (reference sequence). V shed 3 bases and J 2 bases; nucleotides not matched to a gene: 3. This CDR3 contains 14 residues. The CDR3 DNA is TGTGCCAGTAGTATTACTAGCGGACCCTACGAGCAGTACTTC. Translating it yields CASSITSGPYEQYF. Using reference TRBV19 and TRBJ2-7 for the parts outside the CDR3, the full variable domain is DGGITQSPKYLFRKEGQNVTLSCEQNLNHDAMYWYRQDPGQGLRLIYYSQIVNDFQKGDIAEGYSVSREKKESFPLTVTSAQKNPTAFYLCASSITSGPYEQYFGPGTRLTVT.

The chain links TRBV10-3 to TRBJ1-4; 8 bases line up with TRBD1. V was clipped by 7 bases and J by 6 bases; unmatched bases: 10. The CDR3 runs 15 residues. From germline, CDR1 is ENHRY and CDR2 SYGVKD. For the CDR3, the DNA is TGTGCCATCATTTTTAACAGGGGGGAATATGAAAAACTGTTTTTT. Its protein product is CAIIFNRGEYEKLFF.

This clone appeared a single time. CDR3 in DNA: TGTGCCAGTAGTATAGGTGCGGGACCTGAAGCTTTCTTT. It specifies CASSIGAGPEAFF. The chain joins TRBV19 to TRBJ1-1, with D possibly matching TRBD1 (5 bases). Trimming took off 1 base at V and 6 bases at J, with 9 bases between the two ends. This CDR3 has 13 residues. The germline V gene has CDR1 LNHDA and CDR2 SQIVND (reference sequence).

The V and J genes are TRBV2 and TRBJ1-1; perhaps TRBD1 as D (6 bases). This CDR3 spans 13 amino acids. The V end lost 7 bases, the J end lost 0 bases, and 9 bases lay between the germline ends. Germline assignment: CDR1 SNHLY and CDR2 FYNNEI. The CDR3 nucleotides are TGTGCCAGCAAGCAGGGGATGAACACTGAAGCTTTCTTT. This translates into CASKQGMNTEAFF.